One sample yielded the 18 T cell receptor beta chains listed below, sequenced in a study of Graves' ophthalmopathy and Graves' hyperthyroidism. Scientists amplified the TCR beta CDR3 regions from RNA transcripts. HTBI primers were used in a first-round RT-PCR, which preceded a second-round multiplex PCR. TCRdb re-called the multiplex PCR reads through MiXCR, storing one row per CDR3 protein. Among 400,000 to 450,000 distinct CDR3 sequences, around 21% were seen once, and the ten largest hold approximately 3%. What was sequenced was peripheral blood. All receptors derive from a woman aged 18-29 years with stable Graves' hyperthyroidism.

This clonotype was found a few times. The V and J genes are TRBV4-2 and TRBJ2-5, with TRBD2 matching 12 bases. V lost 0 bases and J lost 1; bases outside the gene matches: 3. The CDR3 runs 17 residues. The germline gives CDR1 LGHNA, CDR2 YNFKEQ. Written as DNA, the CDR3 is TGTGCCAGCAGCCAAGAAGGGACTAGCGGGTTCCAAGAGACCCAGTACTTC. Its protein product is CASSQEGTSGFQETQYF.

The gene calls are TRBV6-1 and TRBJ1-4, with TRBD1 matching 11 bases. The germline V gene encodes CDR1 MNHNS and CDR2 SASEGT. There are 18 residues in the CDR3. The V segment lost 3 bases and the J segment 1 base; nucleotides outside the gene matches: 7. CDR3 nucleotides: TGTGCCAGCAGTGAGGCCCCGGGACAGGGGGTAACTAATGAAAAACTGTTTTTT. Residues: CASSEAPGQGVTNEKLFF.

For this clonotype: At one of its ends the junction is not consistent with the germline gene, which may arise from a read error. The V gene is TRBV5-1, the J gene TRBJ2-7; 14 nucleotides match TRBD2. Germline V gene sequence: CDR1 SGHRS, CDR2 YFSETQ. The CDR3 has 18 amino acids. CDR3 loop: CASSLAGTSGSGSYEQCF. The CDR3 DNA is TGCGCCAGCAGCTTAGCCGGGACTAGCGGGAGTGGTAGCTACGAGCAGTGCTTC.

This clonotype was seen a handful of times. An end of the junction differs from the germline gene, which may be a read error. This chain connects TRBV5-1 to TRBJ2-7; 9 bases are a match to TRBD1. The CDR3 runs to 14 residues. CDR1 is SGHRS, CDR2 YFSETQ, per germline. This CDR3 reads CASSFRTGEEEIHF. Here the CDR3 DNA reads TGCGCCAGCAGCTTCCGGACAGGGGAGGAGGAGATCCACTTC.

Details on this clonotype: A read error may be the cause here, since a much bigger clone is one base away. The chain carries TRBV28 and TRBJ1-5, with D possibly matching TRBD1 (5 bases). CDR1 MDHEN and CDR2 SYDVKM come from the germline V gene. The CDR3 loop spans 14 amino acids. CDR3: CTSSFSRVGQPQHF. DNA of the CDR3: TGTACCAGCAGTTTCTCCAGGGTCGGTCAGCCCCAGCATTTT.

This clonotype was recorded many times. V usage is TRBV15 and J usage is TRBJ1-2, with D unclear. Per germline, CDR1 LNHNV and CDR2 YYDKDF (reference sequence). V shed 0 bases and J shed 2 bases, with 10 bases lying between them. The CDR3 totals 15 residues. The DNA for the CDR3 is TGTGCCACCAGCAGAGATCTAAACTTGAACTATGGCTACACCTTC. Translating it yields CATSRDLNLNYGYTF.

This rearrangement joins TRBV2 to TRBJ1-4; D gene ambiguous. The CDR3 extends over 13 amino acids. Per germline, CDR1 SNHLY and CDR2 FYNNEI. V was pared by 7 bases and J by 5 bases, with 11 bases between. The DNA for the CDR3 is TGTGCCAGCATCGGAATAGTAAATGAAAAACTGTTTTTT. Protein product: CASIGIVNEKLFF.

V usage is TRBV6-1 and J usage is TRBJ2-7, with 8 bases that match TRBD1. The CDR3 is 13 amino acids. V lost 7 bases, J lost 4 bases, and 6 bases stayed unmatched. CDR1 and CDR2 (germline): MNHNS, SASEGT. CDR3 in amino acids: CASNDRGGYEQYF. The CDR3 DNA reads as TGTGCCAGCAACGACAGGGGCGGGTACGAGCAGTACTTC.

CDR3 nucleotide sequence: TGCGCCAGCAGCCTAAATACAGGGGGGAAGACTGAAGCTTTCTTT. Translated: CASSLNTGGKTEAFF. This chain links TRBV5-1 with TRBJ1-1, with 8 bases that match TRBD1. CDR3 length: 15 residues. The ends lost 4 bases at V and 5 bases at J; junction bases unmatched: 10. Per the germline V gene, CDR1 is SGHRS and CDR2 is YFSETQ. The entire variable domain, with the rest obtained from reference TRBV5-1 and TRBJ1-1, is as follows: KAGVTQTPRYLIKTRGQQVTLSCSPISGHRSVSWYQQTPGQGLQFLFEYFSETQRNKGNFPGRFSGRQFSNSRSEMNVSTLELGDSALYLCASSLNTGGKTEAFFGQGTRLTVV.

J is TRBJ1-2 and V is TRBV30; 8 nucleotides agree with TRBD1. Germline CDR1 and CDR2: GTSNPN and SVGIG (reference sequence). The ends lost 3 bases at V and 7 bases at J; junction bases unmatched: 7. The CDR3 covers 13 residues. DNA for the CDR3: TGTGCCTGGAGCCCGACAGGGGTGCGTGGCTACACCTTC. As protein: CAWSPTGVRGYTF.

There are a few counts of this clonotype. The chain combines TRBV5-4 with TRBJ1-1; weak D call: TRBD1 (6 bases). Germline CDR1 SGHNT, CDR2 YYREEE (reference sequence). Trimming shortened V by 2 bases and J by 0 bases, and 23 bases separated the two germline ends. This CDR3 has 19 amino acids. This CDR3 reads CASSFRFKGQSGVNTEAFF. The CDR3 region has the DNA TGTGCCAGCAGCTTTCGATTTAAAGGACAGTCGGGGGTGAACACTGAAGCTTTCTTT.

The table lists this clonotype with many counts. The V and J genes are TRBV10-3 and TRBJ2-7; the match to TRBD1 covers 7 bases. The CDR3 is made up of 14 amino acids. Germline CDR1 reads ENHRY; CDR2 reads SYGVKD. V gave up 7 bases and J gave up 3 bases; unmatched junction bases: 9. The CDR3 is CAITPTGSDYEQYF. DNA of the CDR3: TGTGCCATCACCCCGACAGGGTCTGACTACGAGCAGTACTTC.

This clonotype was detected many times. The rearrangement joins TRBV11-1 to TRBJ2-7; TRBD2 matches at 8 bases. The CDR3 is 14 residues long. After removal of 5 bases from V and 4 bases from J, the junction contained 7 bases not matched to a gene. Germline V gene data show CDR1 as SGHAT and CDR2 as FQDESV (reference sequence). The CDR3 reads CASSGAGVLYEQYF. CDR3 coding DNA: TGTGCCAGCAGCGGAGCGGGAGTGTTGTACGAGCAGTACTTC.

Many counts were recorded for this clonotype. One junction end does not reproduce the germline sequence, and a read error may be involved. V and J are TRBV10-3 and TRBJ1-1; the D gene is possibly TRBD1 (6 bases). Germline V CDR1 and CDR2: ENHRY, SYGVKD. The CDR3 extends over 13 amino acids. The CDR3, as DNA: TGTGCCATCAGTGACAGGGGTGACACTGGAGCTTTCTTT. It codes for CAISDRGDTGAFF.

This clonotype occurred many times. This could be a read error, since a much larger clone is one nucleotide away. The gene calls are TRBV6-2 or TRBV6-3 and TRBJ2-7; no reliable D call. V lost 2 bases, J lost 0 bases, and 5 bases lay in between. The CDR3 spans 13 residues. Germline V lookup: CDR1 MNHEY, CDR2 SVGEGT. The CDR3: CASSYTNSYEQYF. The CDR3 DNA reads as TGTGCCAGCAGTTACACTAACTCCTACGAGCAGTACTTC.

This clonotype was detected ten times or more. The J gene is TRBJ2-3, the V gene TRBV12-3 or TRBV12-4, with a possible D match to TRBD2 (7 bases). V lost 5 bases and J 6 bases, leaving 21 bases between the germline ends. The length of the CDR3 is 16 residues. This CDR3 reads CASSPPSGQGRDTQYF. For the CDR3, the DNA is TGTGCCAGCAGTCCTCCTAGCGGTCAGGGGCGGGATACGCAGTATTTT.

On this clonotype itself: A read error is possible here, since a much larger clone lies one base away. The CDR3 DNA follows: TGTGCCAGCAGTAGTCCGGGTTCGCAAAGGGGACAGATCCAGTACTTC. It yields the protein CASSSPGSQRGQIQYF. The V call is TRBV6-2 or TRBV6-3, the J call TRBJ2-5; 7 nucleotides match TRBD1. The CDR3 runs to 16 residues. Germline CDR1 and CDR2: MNHEY and SVGEGT. Trimming cost V 5 bases and J 10 bases; bases outside gene matches: 19.

This clonotype came up many times. The chain couples TRBV11-2 to TRBJ2-7, with TRBD1 identical over 8 bases. Trimming cost V 5 bases and J 3 bases; bases outside gene matches: 6. The germline CDR1 and CDR2 sequences are SGHAT and FQNNGV. The CDR3 is 14 amino acids. This CDR3 reads CASSRTGSLYEQYF. CDR3 DNA sequence: TGTGCCAGCAGCCGGACAGGGAGCCTCTACGAGCAGTACTTC. Looking up the rest from reference TRBV11-2 and TRBJ2-7 gives the full variable domain: EAGVAQSPRYKIIEKRQSVAFWCNPISGHATLYWYQQILGQGPKLLIQFQNNGVVDDSQLPKDRFSAERLKGVDSTLKIQPAKLEDSAVYLCASSRTGSLYEQYFGPGTRLTVT.